These 8 T cell receptor beta chains share one sample of origin, sequenced in a study of T cell clonality in common variable immunodeficiency. Generated by immunoSEQ multiplex PCR, the TCRdb table keeps only in-frame clones and is missing some. The sample contains about 60,000 clones, none of them singletons. The sample taken for sequencing was peripheral blood mononuclear cells. The receptors shown here come from a person aged 18-70 years in good health.

This clone occurred many times. The CDR3 goes on 3 residues after the read ends, and that part is filled in from the germline J gene. The chain combines TRBV28 with TRBJ1-5; D might be TRBD1 (5 bases). The V end lost 1 base, the J end lost 5 bases, and 9 bases lay between the germline ends. CDR1 and CDR2 (germline): MDHEN, SYDVKM. CDR3 size: 14 residues. This CDR3 is CASSLSAGHQPQHF. The CDR3 bases that were read are TGTGCCAGCAGTTTATCGGCGGGGCATCAGCCC.

This clone was observed many times. The CDR3 bases that were read are TGTGCCAGCAGCTTAGCCCGGGGGGGCTATGGC. This sequence encodes CASSLARGGYG. The complete CDR3 reads CASSLARGGYGYTF. The V gene is TRBV11-2, the J gene TRBJ1-2, with D perhaps TRBD1 (5 bases). The observed sequence ends 3 residues before the CDR3 terminus, with the missing tail filled in from the germline J gene. CDR1 and CDR2 (germline): SGHAT, FQNNGV. CDR3 length: 14 residues. V lost 1 base and J lost 4, with 10 bases in between. The full variable domain, in which reference TRBV11-2 and TRBJ1-2 provide the parts outside the CDR3, is EAGVAQSPRYKIIEKRQSVAFWCNPISGHATLYWYQQILGQGPKLLIQFQNNGVVDDSQLPKDRFSAERLKGVDSTLKIQPAKLEDSAVYLCASSLARGGYGYTFGSGTRLTVV.

The table lists this clone with many counts. With the read ending 3 residues before the CDR3 end, the germline J gene is used to fill in that end. The chain has TRBV20-1 and TRBJ2-3; 9 nucleotides align to TRBD2. The CDR3 covers 18 residues. Losses at the gene ends were 0 bases for V and 1 base for J; bases not matched to a gene: 11. Germline-derived CDR1 and CDR2 are DFQATT and SNEGSKA (reference sequence). Partial CDR3 DNA: TGCAGTGCTAGAGATTGGCGGGAGGGCCCATCGGGCACAGATACG. This sequence encodes CSARDWREGPSGTDT. The complete CDR3 reads CSARDWREGPSGTDTQYF.

Partial CDR3 DNA: TGTGCCAGTAGTATAGATCTAAGTTCCTACGAG. Residues: CASSIDLSSYE. The full CDR3 reads CASSIDLSSYEQYF. The V gene is TRBV19, the J gene TRBJ2-7; the D is unclear. The CDR3 goes on 3 residues after the read ends, and that part is filled in from the germline J gene. V was clipped by 0 bases and J by 1 base, with 7 bases between them. Germline loops: CDR1 LNHDA, CDR2 SQIVND (reference sequence). CDR3 length equals 14 residues.

This clone was recorded at least ten times. The DNA ends 3 residues before the CDR3 does, and the rest of the CDR3 is filled in from the germline J gene. The J gene is TRBJ1-2, the V gene TRBV10-3; a weak D match, TRBD1 (5 bases). The CDR3 length is 16 residues. Germline CDR1 and CDR2: ENHRY and SYGVKD. The CDR3 region is CAISEAAGIPLKGYTF. CDR3 bases read: TGTGCCATCAGTGAGGCGGCAGGGATACCCCTTAAGGGC.

In this sample, this clone turned up many times. The CDR3 end lies 3 residues beyond the end of the read and is filled in from the germline J gene. The chain links TRBV20-1 to TRBJ2-2; D is perhaps TRBD1 (6 bases). Deletions cut 5 bases from V and 1 base from J, with 8 bases between. CDR3 size: 13 residues. Germline V gene lookup returns CDR1 DFQATT and CDR2 SNEGSKA (reference sequence). This chain's CDR3 is CSAPQGNTGELFF. The sequenced part of the CDR3 DNA is TGCAGTGCTCCACAGGGGAACACCGGGGAG.

For this clone: The read gets to within 3 residues of the CDR3 end, and the germline J gene fills in the rest. The chain employs TRBV11-3 and TRBJ2-2, with a possible D match to TRBD1 (6 bases). The CDR3 loop spans 14 amino acids. CDR1 and CDR2 from the germline V gene are SGHNT and YENEEA. Deletions cut 3 bases from V and 4 bases from J, with 9 bases between. The CDR3 spells CASSFTGTTGELFF. The covered CDR3 bases are TGTGCCAGCAGCTTCACAGGGACCACCGGGGAG.

This clone was counted ten times or more. The read terminates 3 residues ahead of where the CDR3 ends, so the germline J gene completes it. The rearrangement joins TRBV20-1 to TRBJ2-1; 14 nucleotides match TRBD2. Per the germline V gene, CDR1 is DFQATT and CDR2 is SNEGSKA (reference sequence). CDR3 length: 16 amino acids. The J segment lost 4 bases and the V segment lost 4 bases, leaving 6 bases of the junction unmatched. The sequenced part of the CDR3 DNA is TGCAGTGCTACCGGGACTAGCGGGAGTTCTTACAATGAG. Protein: CSATGTSGSSYNE. The CDR3 in its entirety is CSATGTSGSSYNEQFF.